This T cell receptor (beta chain) came from a study of cytotoxic CD8 clonotypes in ibrutinib-treated CLL. Study as a whole: Patients: fewer than 12 relapsed/refractory, under 16 treatment-naive, under 18 IGHV unmutated.

The sample holds a few counts of this clone. CDR1 and CDR2 from the germline V gene are SEHNR and FQNEAQ (reference sequence). This CDR3 is 14 amino acids long. Deletions cut 8 bases from V and 0 bases from J, with 10 bases between. Only in-frame clones appear in the TCRdb table, and some are missing; sequencing was by immunoSEQ multiplex PCR. This sample has more than 200,000 clones, with more than 65% found just once. This TCR was sampled from a human donor with chronic lymphocytic leukemia. The J gene is TRBJ1-4, the V gene TRBV7-9, with D perhaps TRBD1 (5 bases). The sequencing used PBMCs, collected after 12 months of ibrutinib treatment. The CDR3 loop is CASPGGATNEKLFF. The CDR3 coding sequence is TGTGCCAGCCCCGGGGGGGCAACTAATGAAAAACTGTTTTTT. Supplemented by reference TRBV7-9 and TRBJ1-4, the full variable domain reads DTGVSQNPRHKITKRGQNVTFRCDPISEHNRLYWYRQTLGQGPEFLTYFQNEAQLEKSRLLSDRFSAERPKGSFSTLEIQRTEQGDSAMYLCASPGGATNEKLFFGSGTQLSVL.